Described below is a single T cell receptor (beta chain) sequence and its context. Produced via immunoSEQ multiplex PCR; TCRdb's table is partial and in-frame only. The sample lists some 2.4 million clones, roughly 93% occurring once. This record comes from a study of shared clonotypes between healthy human individuals. This sequence originates from a man younger than 35 in good health. Some clones in this sample may be carry-over from other donors' samples. The sample taken for sequencing was naive CD4+ T cells from PBMCs. Subset indicated: CD45RA+ positively selected.

CDR3 sequence (DNA): TGTGCCACCAGCAGGGGCGGGACTAGCGGGTTCAATGAGCAGTTCTTC. Translated: CATSRGGTSGFNEQFF. The chain employs TRBV15 and TRBJ2-1; 12 nucleotides line up with TRBD2. Germline V gene sequence: CDR1 LNHNV, CDR2 YYDKDF (reference sequence). CDR3 length equals 16 residues. V lost 3 bases to trimming and J lost 6 bases; unmatched junction nucleotides: 6.